Below are 8 T cell receptor beta chains sequenced from a single sample in a study of cytomegalovirus exposure and HLA in healthy donors. PCR used 60 Vbeta primers and 13 Jbeta primers. Here immunoSEQ multiplex PCR was the method, and the copy in TCRdb shows in-frame clones only, minus some. The table includes approximately 260,000 clones, approximately 85% detected once. The specimen sequenced was PBMCs. The receptors come from a woman aged 40 to 55 in good health and CMV-seropositive.

The chain recombines TRBV7-2 with TRBJ1-4; 10 nucleotides match TRBD1. CDR3 length equals 16 residues. V shed 6 bases, J shed 0 bases, and the junction held 4 bases outside the gene matches. Per germline, CDR1 SGHTA and CDR2 FQGNSA. This chain's CDR3 is CASSPGQGTTNEKLFF. CDR3 nucleotide sequence: TGTGCCAGCAGTCCGGGACAGGGGACAACTAATGAAAAACTGTTTTTT.

The chain joins TRBV4-3 to TRBJ1-5; TRBD1 might be the D (5 bases). This CDR3 has 14 residues. The V gene lost 0 bases and the J gene lost 2 bases, with 5 bases spanning the gap. Germline lookup yields CDR1 LGHNA and CDR2 YSLEER. CDR3 in amino acids: CASSQEGGNQPQHF. In nucleotides, the CDR3 is TGCGCCAGCAGCCAAGAAGGGGGCAATCAGCCCCAGCATTTT.

The CDR3 nucleotides read TGTGCCTCCACGCTGCCCCAGGGGAACTATGGCTACACCTTC. Protein product: CASTLPQGNYGYTF. The chain is built from TRBV30 and TRBJ1-2, with D possibly being TRBD1 (6 bases). This CDR3 contains 14 residues. The germline V gene encodes CDR1 GTSNPN and CDR2 SVGIG (reference sequence). The V end lost 7 bases, the J end lost 2 bases, and 17 bases lay between the germline ends.

The chain is built from TRBV29-1 and TRBJ1-1; TRBD1 might be the D (5 bases). V dropped 8 bases and J dropped 4 bases, with 17 bases sitting between them. In germline, CDR1 is SQVTM, CDR2 ANQGSEA. The CDR3 length is 13 residues. The DNA of the CDR3 is TGCAGCACCGGGGGATTGGTAGGCACTGAAGCTTTCTTT. Translating gives CSTGGLVGTEAFF. The complete variable domain, with remaining parts taken from reference TRBV29-1 and TRBJ1-1, reads SAVISQKPSRDICQRGTSLTIQCQVDSQVTMMFWYRQQPGQSLTLIATANQGSEATYESGFVIDKFPISRPNLTFSTLTVSNMSPEDSSIYLCSTGGLVGTEAFFGQGTRLTVV.

The chain employs TRBV7-9 and TRBJ1-2, with D unclear. Between the trimmed V and J ends, which lost 5 bases and 0 bases, there was a span of 7 bases. The CDR3 loop spans 13 amino acids. CDR1 SEHNR and CDR2 FQNEAQ come from the germline V gene (reference sequence). The CDR3 spells CASSRTTNYGYTF. The CDR3 coding sequence is TGTGCCAGCAGCCGAACAACTAACTATGGCTACACCTTC.

This rearrangement joins TRBV5-8 to TRBJ2-3; D is undetermined. The germline V gene has CDR1 SGHTS and CDR2 YDEGEE. The V end lost 3 bases, the J end lost 2 bases, and 16 bases lay between the germline ends. This CDR3 has 16 residues. The CDR3 region is CASSSGSIPITDTQYF. The CDR3 nucleotides read TGTGCCAGCAGCTCAGGCTCAATCCCTATCACAGATACGCAGTATTTT.

The J gene is TRBJ2-7, the V gene TRBV4-3; 8 bases agree with TRBD2. V gave up 1 base and J gave up 1 base; unmatched junction bases: 15. This CDR3 contains 19 residues. Germline V gene data show CDR1 as LGHNA and CDR2 as YSLEER. The CDR3 DNA reads TGCGCCAGCAGCCAAGTTGAACAGGGAATGACTAGCGTTTCCTACGAGCAGTACTTC. It encodes CASSQVEQGMTSVSYEQYF.

This clone was seen a single time. J is TRBJ2-7 and V is TRBV6-5, with D perhaps TRBD2 (6 bases). Germline CDR1 and CDR2: MNHEY and SVGAGI. Trimming shortened V by 6 bases and J by 2 bases, and 14 bases separated the two germline ends. The CDR3 sequence is 14 residues long. The CDR3 protein is CASRSGGVTYEQYF. The CDR3 nucleotides are TGTGCCAGCAGGTCGGGCGGGGTAACCTACGAGCAGTACTTC.